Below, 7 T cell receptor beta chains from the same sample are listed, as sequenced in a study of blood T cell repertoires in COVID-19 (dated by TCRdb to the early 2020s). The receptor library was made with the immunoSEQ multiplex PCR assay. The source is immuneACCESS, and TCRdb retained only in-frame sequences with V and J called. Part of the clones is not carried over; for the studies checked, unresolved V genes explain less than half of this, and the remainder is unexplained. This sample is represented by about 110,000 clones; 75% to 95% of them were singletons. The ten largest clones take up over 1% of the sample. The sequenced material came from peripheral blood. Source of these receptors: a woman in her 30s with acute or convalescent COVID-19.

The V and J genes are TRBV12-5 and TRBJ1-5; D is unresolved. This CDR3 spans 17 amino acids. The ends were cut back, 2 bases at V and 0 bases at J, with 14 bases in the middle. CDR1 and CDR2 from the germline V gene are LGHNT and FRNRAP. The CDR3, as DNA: TGTGCTAGTGGTTTGAGCCTCACAGATTATAGCAATCAGCCCCAGCATTTT. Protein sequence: CASGLSLTDYSNQPQHF.

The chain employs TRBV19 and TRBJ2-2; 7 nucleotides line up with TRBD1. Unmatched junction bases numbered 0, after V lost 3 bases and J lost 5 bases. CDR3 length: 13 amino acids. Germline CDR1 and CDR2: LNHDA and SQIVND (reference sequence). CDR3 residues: CASSMGQTGELFF. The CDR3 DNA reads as TGTGCCAGTAGTATGGGACAGACCGGGGAGCTGTTTTTT.

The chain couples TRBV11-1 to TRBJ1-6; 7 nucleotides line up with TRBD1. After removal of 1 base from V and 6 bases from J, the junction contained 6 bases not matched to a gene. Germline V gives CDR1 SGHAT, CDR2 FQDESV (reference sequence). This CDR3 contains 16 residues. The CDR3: CASSLDRGDTNSPLHF. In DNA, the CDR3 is TGTGCCAGCAGCTTAGACAGGGGCGATACTAATTCACCCCTCCACTTT. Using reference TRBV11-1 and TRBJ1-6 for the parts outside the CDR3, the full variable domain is EAEVAQSPRYKITEKSQAVAFWCDPISGHATLYWYRQILGQGPELLVQFQDESVVDDSQLPKDRFSAERLKGVDSTLKIQPAELGDSAMYLCASSLDRGDTNSPLHFGNGTRLTVT.

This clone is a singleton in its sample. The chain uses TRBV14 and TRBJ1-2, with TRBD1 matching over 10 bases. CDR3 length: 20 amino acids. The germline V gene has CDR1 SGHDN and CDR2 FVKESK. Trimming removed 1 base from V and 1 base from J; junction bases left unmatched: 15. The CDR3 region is CASSQGGPGDRGAFNYGYTF. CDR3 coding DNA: TGTGCCAGCAGCCAAGGCGGTCCTGGGGACAGGGGCGCCTTTAACTATGGCTACACCTTC.

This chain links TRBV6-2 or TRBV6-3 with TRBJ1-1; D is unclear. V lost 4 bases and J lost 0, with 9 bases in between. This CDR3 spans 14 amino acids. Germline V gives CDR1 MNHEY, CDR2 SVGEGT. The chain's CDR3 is CASSWNSLNTEAFF. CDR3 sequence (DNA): TGTGCCAGCAGTTGGAACAGCCTGAACACTGAAGCTTTCTTT.

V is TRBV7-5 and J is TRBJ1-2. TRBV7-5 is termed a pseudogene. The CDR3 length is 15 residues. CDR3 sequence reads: CARSSPRGRGYGYTF. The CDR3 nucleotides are TGTGCCAGAAGCTCACCCAGAGGCCGAGGCTATGGCTACACCTTC.

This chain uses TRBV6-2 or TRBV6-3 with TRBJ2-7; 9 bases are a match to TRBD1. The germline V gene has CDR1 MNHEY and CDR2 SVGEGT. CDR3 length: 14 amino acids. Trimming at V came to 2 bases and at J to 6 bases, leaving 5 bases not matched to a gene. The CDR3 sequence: CASSYGTGYLEQYF. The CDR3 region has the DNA TGTGCCAGCAGTTACGGGACAGGGTATCTCGAGCAGTACTTC.